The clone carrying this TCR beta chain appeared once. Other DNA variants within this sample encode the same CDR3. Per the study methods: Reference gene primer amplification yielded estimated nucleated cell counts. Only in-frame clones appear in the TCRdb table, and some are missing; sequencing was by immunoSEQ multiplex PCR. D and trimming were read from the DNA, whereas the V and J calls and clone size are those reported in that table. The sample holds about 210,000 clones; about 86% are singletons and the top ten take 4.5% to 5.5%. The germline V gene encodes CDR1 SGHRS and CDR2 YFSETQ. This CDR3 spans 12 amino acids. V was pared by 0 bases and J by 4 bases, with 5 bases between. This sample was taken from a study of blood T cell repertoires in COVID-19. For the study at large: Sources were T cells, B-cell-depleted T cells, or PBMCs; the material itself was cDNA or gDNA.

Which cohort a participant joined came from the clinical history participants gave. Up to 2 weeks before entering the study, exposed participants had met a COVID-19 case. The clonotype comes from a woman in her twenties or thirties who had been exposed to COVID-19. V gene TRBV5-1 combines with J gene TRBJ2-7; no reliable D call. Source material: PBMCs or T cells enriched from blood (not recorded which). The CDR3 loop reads CASSLGAYEQYF. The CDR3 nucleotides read TGCGCCAGCAGCTTGGGGGCGTACGAGCAGTACTTC.